The 2 T cell receptor beta chains in this list originate from one sample, sequenced in a study of CD8 T cells in ankylosing spondylitis. Findings of the study overall: A TCR beta motif of eight highly homologous variants appeared characteristic of ankylosing spondylitis blood.

One entry per CDR3 protein, called by TCRdb with MiXCR from the 5' RACE reads. The sample records approximately 300,000 distinct CDR3 sequences, 6.5% to 10% being singletons. Antigens for these TCRs are unknown. Sequenced material: blood, either unsorted or a sorted T cell fraction (not recorded which). The origin of the receptors is a male donor with ankylosing spondylitis.

This clonotype was seen ten or more times. The chain employs TRBV20-1 and TRBJ2-3; D gene uncertain. In germline, CDR1 is DFQATT, CDR2 SNEGSKA (reference sequence). CDR3 length: 11 residues. The V gene lost 6 bases and the J gene lost 0 bases, with 4 bases spanning the gap. Written as DNA, the CDR3 is TGCAGTGCGGAAAGCACAGATACGCAGTATTTT. Translated, it gives CSAESTDTQYF.

There are a few counts of this clonotype. The chain has TRBV5-5 and TRBJ2-1, with 9 bases lining up with TRBD2. Germline assignment: CDR1 SGHKS and CDR2 YYEKEE (reference sequence). The CDR3 runs 16 residues. With V trimmed by 0 bases and J by 7 bases, 8 bases remained unmatched. In DNA, the CDR3 is TGTGCCAGCAGCTTGGAGGCGGGAGGGCCTCCTAATGAGCAGTTCTTC. It specifies CASSLEAGGPPNEQFF.